This paragraph covers one TCR beta chain sequence. The source of the sample is a study of blood T cell repertoires in COVID-19. Across the study: Researchers got acute and convalescent COVID-19 samples from the United States, Italy and Spain.

Produced via immunoSEQ multiplex PCR; TCRdb's table is partial and in-frame only. There are around 150,000 clones in the sample; approximately 90% occur only once, and 10% lies in the top ten. The J segment lost 2 bases and the V segment lost 4 bases, leaving 7 bases of the junction unmatched. CDR1 is KGHDR and CDR2 is SFDVKD in the germline V gene. The CDR3 spans 16 residues. The clonotype was recovered from a woman aged 70 to 79 with COVID-19, enrolled during active disease. The sequenced material came from peripheral blood. This sequence joins TRBV24-1 and TRBJ2-1, with 7 bases aligning to TRBD1. The CDR3 here is CATSDPGTAPYNEQFF. CDR3 sequence (DNA): TGTGCCACCAGTGACCCCGGGACAGCTCCCTACAATGAGCAGTTCTTC.